A single T cell receptor beta chain is shown here with its context. What it recognizes is unknown. The data are from a study of T-cell reconstitution after alpha-beta-depleted transplantation in children. Study-wide results and caveats: Newly produced T cells mostly accounted for T-cell counts and diversity one year post-transplant. Several hundred expanded graft clones reportedly were the source of alpha-beta T cells about two months after transplant.

The CDR3 sequence is 14 residues long. V was pared by 0 bases and J by 6 bases, with 12 bases between. Germline CDR1 and CDR2: DFQATT and SNEGSKA (reference sequence). Unique molecular identifiers were used in preparing the TCRbeta library. TCRdb called the PCR reads again in MiXCR, with one record for every CDR3 protein. The table includes 580,000 or so distinct CDR3 sequences, 23% detected once. Sequencing was performed on PBMCs, mostly from graft donor cells, taken 360 days after TCRalphabeta/CD19-depleted stem cell transplant. The clonotype was recovered from a boy under two years old who had a stem cell transplant for acute myeloid leukemia, so the T cells may come from the graft donor. The J gene is TRBJ1-5, the V gene TRBV20-1, with D tentatively TRBD1 (6 bases). CDR3 DNA sequence: TGCAGTGCTAGAGACCCCCAGGGGAGTCAGCCCCAGCATTTT. Protein product: CSARDPQGSQPQHF.